The clone carrying this TCR beta chain was seen more than once but under ten times. Antigen: not known. This sample stems from a study of T cell repertoires in cytomegalovirus infection. About the study: The authors relied on CMV epitopes, both recently identified HLA-C-restricted and well-studied HLA-B-restricted. Public TCR beta signatures were indicative of both CMV infection and a matching HLA type.

General observations from the study: Carriage of CMV together with the relevant HLA was identifiable through cumulative public TCR beta family frequency. The ex vivo response showed dominance by HLA-C-restricted CMV-specific TCR beta clonotypes.

TCRdb called the reads again in MiXCR, with one record for every CDR3 protein. The repertoire has fewer than 950,000 distinct CDR3 sequences, about 31% of them found once; the top ten carry under 15%. The receptor was derived from a human donor in good health (CMV status not recorded). Some clones in this sample may be carry-over from other donors' samples. The sequencing here drew on cultured CD8+ T cells from PBMCs, taken from culture after CMV antigen stimulation.

CDR3 residues: CASSLNKPSSGNTIYF. The DNA of the CDR3 is TGTGCCAGCAGCCTCAATAAGCCAAGCTCTGGAAACACCATATATTTT. This rearrangement joins TRBV11-2 to TRBJ1-3, with unresolved D. The CDR3 is 16 residues long. Trimming shortened V by 5 bases and J by 0 bases, and 14 bases separated the two germline ends. CDR1 and CDR2 (germline): SGHAT, FQNNGV.